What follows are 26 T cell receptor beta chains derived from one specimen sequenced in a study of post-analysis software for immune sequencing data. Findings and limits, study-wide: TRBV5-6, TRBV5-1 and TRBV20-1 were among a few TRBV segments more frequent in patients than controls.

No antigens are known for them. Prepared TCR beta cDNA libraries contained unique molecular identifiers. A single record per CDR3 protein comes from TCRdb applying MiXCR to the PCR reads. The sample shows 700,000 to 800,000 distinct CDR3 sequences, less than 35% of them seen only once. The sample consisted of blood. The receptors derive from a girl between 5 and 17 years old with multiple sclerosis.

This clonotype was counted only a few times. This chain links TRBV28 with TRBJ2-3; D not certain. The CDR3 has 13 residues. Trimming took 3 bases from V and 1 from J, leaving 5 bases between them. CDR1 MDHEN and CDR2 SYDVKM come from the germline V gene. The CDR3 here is CASSLPRTDTQYF. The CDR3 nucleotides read TGTGCCAGCAGTTTGCCCCGCACAGATACGCAGTATTTT.

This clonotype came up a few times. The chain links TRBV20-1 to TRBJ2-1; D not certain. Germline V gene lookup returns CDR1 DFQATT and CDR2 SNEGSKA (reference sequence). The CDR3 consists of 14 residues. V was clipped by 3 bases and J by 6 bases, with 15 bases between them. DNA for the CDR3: TGCAGTGCTAGGAGGATAGCTATGGCCAATGAGCAGTTCTTC. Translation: CSARRIAMANEQFF.

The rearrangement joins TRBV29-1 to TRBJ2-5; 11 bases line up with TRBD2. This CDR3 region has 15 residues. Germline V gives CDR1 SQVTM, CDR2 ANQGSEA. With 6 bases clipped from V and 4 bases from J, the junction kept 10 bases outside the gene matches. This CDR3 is CSVGAGLAGGETQYF. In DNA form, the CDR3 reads TGCAGCGTAGGGGCCGGGCTAGCGGGGGGAGAGACCCAGTACTTC.

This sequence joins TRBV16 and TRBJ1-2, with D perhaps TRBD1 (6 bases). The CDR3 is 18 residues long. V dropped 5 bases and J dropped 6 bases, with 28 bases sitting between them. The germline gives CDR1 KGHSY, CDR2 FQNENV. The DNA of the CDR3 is TGTGCCAGCAGCGGGGTCTTAACAGGGCGGCAATCATCTCATGGCTACACCTTC. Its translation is CASSGVLTGRQSSHGYTF.

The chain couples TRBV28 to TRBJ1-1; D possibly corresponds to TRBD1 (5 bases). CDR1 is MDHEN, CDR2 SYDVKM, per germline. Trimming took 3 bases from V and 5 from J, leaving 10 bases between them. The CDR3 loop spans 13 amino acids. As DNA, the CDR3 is TGTGCCAGCAGTTTTAGTCAGGGAACTGAAGCTTTCTTT. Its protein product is CASSFSQGTEAFF. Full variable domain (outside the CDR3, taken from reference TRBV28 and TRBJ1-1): DVKVTQSSRYLVKRTGEKVFLECVQDMDHENMFWYRQDPGLGLRLIYFSYDVKMKEKGDIPEGYSVSREKKERFSLILESASTNQTSMYLCASSFSQGTEAFFGQGTRLTVV.

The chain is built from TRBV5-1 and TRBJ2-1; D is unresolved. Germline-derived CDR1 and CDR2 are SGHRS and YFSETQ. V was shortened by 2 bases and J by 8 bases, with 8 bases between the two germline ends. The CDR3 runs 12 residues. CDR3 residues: CASSFRDYEQFF. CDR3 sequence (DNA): TGCGCCAGCAGCTTTAGAGATTATGAGCAGTTCTTC.

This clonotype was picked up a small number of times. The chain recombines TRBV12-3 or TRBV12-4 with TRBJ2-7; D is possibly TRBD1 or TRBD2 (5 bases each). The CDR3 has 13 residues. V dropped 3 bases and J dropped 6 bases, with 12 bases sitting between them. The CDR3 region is CASSFSEGSEQYF. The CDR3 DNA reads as TGTGCCAGCAGTTTTAGTGAGGGGTCCGAGCAGTACTTC.

DNA for the CDR3: TGTGCCAGCAGAACCCGGCTGGGCGACCCTGGGGCCAACGTCCTGACTTTC. It yields the protein CASRTRLGDPGANVLTF. This chain connects TRBV6-6 to TRBJ2-6; D is uncertain. V shed 6 bases and J shed 2 bases, with 17 bases lying between them. Germline V lookup: CDR1 MNHNY, CDR2 SVGAGI (reference sequence). This CDR3 is 17 amino acids long.

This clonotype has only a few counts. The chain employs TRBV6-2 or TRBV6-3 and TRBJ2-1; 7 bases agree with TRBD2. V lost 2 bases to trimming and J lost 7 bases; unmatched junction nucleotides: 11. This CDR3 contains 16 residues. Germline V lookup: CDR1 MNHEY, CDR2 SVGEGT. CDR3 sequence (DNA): TGTGCCAGCAGTTACCAAGGCCTAGCGGCCGCGAATGAGCAGTTCTTC. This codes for CASSYQGLAAANEQFF.

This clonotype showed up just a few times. The CDR3 nucleotides are TGTGCCAGCAGCTTAGGGGCAGCTAATTCACCCCTCCACTTT. Its translation: CASSLGAANSPLHF. This sequence joins TRBV7-2 and TRBJ1-6; D is unresolved. The CDR3 is 14 amino acids. Looked up from germline, CDR1 is SGHTA and CDR2 is FQGNSA. V lost 1 base and J lost 6, with 7 bases in between.

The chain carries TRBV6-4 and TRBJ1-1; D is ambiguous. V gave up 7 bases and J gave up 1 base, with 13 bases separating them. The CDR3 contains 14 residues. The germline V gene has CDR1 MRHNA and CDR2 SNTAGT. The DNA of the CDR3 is TGTGCCAGCACCCAAGGGTACGGGAACACTGAAGCTTTCTTT. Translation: CASTQGYGNTEAFF.

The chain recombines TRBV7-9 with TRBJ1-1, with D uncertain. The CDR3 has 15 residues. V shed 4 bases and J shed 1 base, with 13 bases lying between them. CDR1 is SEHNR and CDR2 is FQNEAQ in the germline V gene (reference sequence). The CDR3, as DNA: TGTGCCAGCAGCTCGCTCGGACGGACGAACACTGAAGCTTTCTTT. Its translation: CASSSLGRTNTEAFF. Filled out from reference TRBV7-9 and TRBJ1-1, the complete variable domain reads DTGVSQNPRHKITKRGQNVTFRCDPISEHNRLYWYRQTLGQGPEFLTYFQNEAQLEKSRLLSDRFSAERPKGSFSTLEIQRTEQGDSAMYLCASSSLGRTNTEAFFGQGTRLTVV.

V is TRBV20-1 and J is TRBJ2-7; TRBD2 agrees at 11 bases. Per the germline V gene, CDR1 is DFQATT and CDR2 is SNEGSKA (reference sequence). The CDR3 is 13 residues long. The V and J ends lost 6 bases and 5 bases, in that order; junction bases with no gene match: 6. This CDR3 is CSARLAGRHEQYF. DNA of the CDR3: TGCAGTGCCAGACTAGCGGGAAGGCACGAGCAGTACTTC.

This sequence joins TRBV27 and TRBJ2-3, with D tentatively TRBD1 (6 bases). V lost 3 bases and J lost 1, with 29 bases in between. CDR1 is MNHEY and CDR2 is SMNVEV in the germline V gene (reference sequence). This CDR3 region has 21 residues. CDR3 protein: CASSFRKSPTPLDRRTDTQYF. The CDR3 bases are TGTGCCAGCAGTTTTCGTAAAAGTCCAACGCCCCTGGACAGACGCACAGATACGCAGTATTTT.

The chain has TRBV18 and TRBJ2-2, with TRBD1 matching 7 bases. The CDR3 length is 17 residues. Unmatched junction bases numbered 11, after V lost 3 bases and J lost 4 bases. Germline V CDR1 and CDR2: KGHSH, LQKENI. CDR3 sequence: CASSPRPTGRGTGELFF. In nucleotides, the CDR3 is TGTGCCAGCTCACCGAGACCGACAGGGCGAGGCACCGGGGAGCTGTTTTTT.

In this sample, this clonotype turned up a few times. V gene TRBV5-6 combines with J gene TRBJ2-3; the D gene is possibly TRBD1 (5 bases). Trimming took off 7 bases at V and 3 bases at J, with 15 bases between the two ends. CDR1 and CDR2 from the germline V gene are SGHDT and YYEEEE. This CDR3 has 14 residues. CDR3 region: CASSQGFGTDTQYF. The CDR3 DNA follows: TGTGCCAGCTCGCAGGGTTTTGGGACAGATACGCAGTATTTT.

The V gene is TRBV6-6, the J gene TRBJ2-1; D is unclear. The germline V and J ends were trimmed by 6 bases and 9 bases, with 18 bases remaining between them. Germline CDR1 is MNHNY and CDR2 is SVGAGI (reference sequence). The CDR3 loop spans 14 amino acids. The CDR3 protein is CASSPFPEKGEQFF. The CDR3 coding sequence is TGTGCCAGCAGCCCCTTCCCGGAGAAGGGTGAGCAGTTCTTC.

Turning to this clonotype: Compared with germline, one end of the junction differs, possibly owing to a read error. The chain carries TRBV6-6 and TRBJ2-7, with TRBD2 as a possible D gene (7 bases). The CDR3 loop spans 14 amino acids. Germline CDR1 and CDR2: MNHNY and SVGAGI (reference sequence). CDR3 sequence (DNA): TGTGCCAGCAGTTACTCGGGGGGGGCCTACGAGCTGTACTTC. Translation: CASSYSGGAYELYF.

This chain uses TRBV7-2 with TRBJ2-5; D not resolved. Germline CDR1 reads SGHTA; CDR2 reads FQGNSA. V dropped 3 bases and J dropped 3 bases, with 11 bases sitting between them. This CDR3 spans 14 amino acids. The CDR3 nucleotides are TGTGCCAGCAGCTTCACCTCTTCTGAAGAGACCCAGTACTTC. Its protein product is CASSFTSSEETQYF.

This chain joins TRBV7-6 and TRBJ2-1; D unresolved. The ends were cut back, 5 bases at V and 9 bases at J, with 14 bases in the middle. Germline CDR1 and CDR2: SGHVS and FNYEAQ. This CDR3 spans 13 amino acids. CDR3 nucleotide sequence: TGTGCCAGCAGCCTCGCCCATTATAGTGAGCAGTTCTTC. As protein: CASSLAHYSEQFF.

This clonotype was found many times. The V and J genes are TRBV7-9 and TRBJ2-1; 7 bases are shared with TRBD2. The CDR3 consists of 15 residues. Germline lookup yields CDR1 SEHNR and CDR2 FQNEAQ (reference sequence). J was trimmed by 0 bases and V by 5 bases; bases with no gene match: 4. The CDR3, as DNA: TGTGCCAGCAGCCCTAGGGAGGGCTCCTACAATGAGCAGTTCTTC. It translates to CASSPREGSYNEQFF.

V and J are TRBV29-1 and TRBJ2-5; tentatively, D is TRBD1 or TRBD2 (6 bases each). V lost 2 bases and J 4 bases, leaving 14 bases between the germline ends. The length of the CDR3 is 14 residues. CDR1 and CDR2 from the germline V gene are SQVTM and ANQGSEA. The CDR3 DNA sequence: TGCAGCGTTGAAAGGGGGGAAGGCCGAGAGACCCAGTACTTC. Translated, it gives CSVERGEGRETQYF.

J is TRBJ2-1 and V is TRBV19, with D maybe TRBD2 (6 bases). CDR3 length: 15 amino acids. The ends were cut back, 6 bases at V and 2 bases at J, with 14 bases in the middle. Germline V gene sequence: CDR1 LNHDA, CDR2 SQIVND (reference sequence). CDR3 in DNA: TGTGCCAGTAGACCGGGACTCAACACCTACAATGAGCAGTTCTTC. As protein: CASRPGLNTYNEQFF.

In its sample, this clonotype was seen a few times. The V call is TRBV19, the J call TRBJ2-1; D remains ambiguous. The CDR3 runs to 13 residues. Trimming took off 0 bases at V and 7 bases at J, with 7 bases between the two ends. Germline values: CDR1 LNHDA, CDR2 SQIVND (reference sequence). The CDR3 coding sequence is TGTGCCAGTAGTATAGATTTCCTGAATGAGCAGTTCTTC. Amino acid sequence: CASSIDFLNEQFF. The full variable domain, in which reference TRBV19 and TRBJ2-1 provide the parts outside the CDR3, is DGGITQSPKYLFRKEGQNVTLSCEQNLNHDAMYWYRQDPGQGLRLIYYSQIVNDFQKGDIAEGYSVSREKKESFPLTVTSAQKNPTAFYLCASSIDFLNEQFFGPGTRLTVL.

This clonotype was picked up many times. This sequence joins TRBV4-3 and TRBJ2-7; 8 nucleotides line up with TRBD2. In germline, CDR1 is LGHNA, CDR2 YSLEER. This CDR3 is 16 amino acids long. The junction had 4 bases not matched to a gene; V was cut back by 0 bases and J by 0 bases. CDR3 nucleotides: TGCGCCAGCAGCCAAGATGTGAGCGGGAGCTCCTACGAGCAGTACTTC. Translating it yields CASSQDVSGSSYEQYF.

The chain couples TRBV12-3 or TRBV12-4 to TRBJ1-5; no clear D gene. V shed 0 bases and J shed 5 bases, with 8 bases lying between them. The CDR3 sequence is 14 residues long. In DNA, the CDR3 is TGTGCCAGCAGTTTAGCGGAAACAGATCAGCCCCAGCATTTT. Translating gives CASSLAETDQPQHF.